A single sample gave rise to the 32 T cell receptor beta chains below, sequenced in a study of T-cell memory formation after mild COVID-19. TCRdb re-called the 5' RACE reads with MiXCR, one entry per CDR3 protein. The repertoire holds about 140,000 distinct CDR3 sequences, with around 14% as singletons. Sample: PBMCs or a T cell subset sorted from them (not recorded which). These receptors originate from an adult woman who had mild COVID-19 (a few samples of this study predate the infection). Cell type and time point are not known.

This clonotype turned up a few times. The V and J genes are TRBV5-1 and TRBJ1-2; no firm D call. Germline V gene sequence: CDR1 SGHRS, CDR2 YFSETQ. CDR3 length equals 14 residues. Trimming stripped 1 base from V and 3 bases from J, with 10 bases between. CDR3 DNA: TGCGCCAGCAGCTTGAATGGGCGCTACTATGGCTACACCTTC. It specifies CASSLNGRYYGYTF.

This chain links TRBV6-1 with TRBJ1-2; D remains unclear. CDR3 length: 15 residues. Looked up from germline, CDR1 is MNHNS and CDR2 is SASEGT. V lost 2 bases and J lost 0, with 10 bases in between. CDR3 protein: CASSELRNPNYGYTF. In DNA form, the CDR3 reads TGTGCCAGCAGTGAACTCCGGAACCCTAACTATGGCTACACCTTC.

About this clonotype itself: The junction departs from the called germline gene at one end, perhaps through a read error. The J gene is TRBJ1-1, the V gene TRBV24-1, with D possibly TRBD1 on 6 matching bases. The CDR3 is made up of 13 amino acids. The V gene's germline CDR1 is KGHDR and CDR2 SFDVKD. The CDR3 DNA reads TGTGCCACCAGTGATTCAGGACAGAATGAAACTTTCTTT. Encoded protein: CATSDSGQNETFF.

There are a few counts of this clonotype. The rearrangement uses TRBV7-6 and TRBJ2-5; D call uncertain. There are 13 residues in the CDR3. Germline V gene data show CDR1 as SGHVS and CDR2 as FNYEAQ. V shed 5 bases and J shed 5 bases, with 12 bases lying between them. The CDR3 protein is CASSTVSPETQYF. The CDR3 DNA is TGTGCCAGCAGCACGGTTAGCCCGGAGACCCAGTACTTC.

This clonotype appeared many times. This chain joins TRBV6-4 and TRBJ2-3, with D possibly matching TRBD1 (5 bases). This CDR3 has 14 amino acids. Trimming left V 6 bases short and J 6 bases short, with 16 bases between. Germline V gene lookup returns CDR1 MRHNA and CDR2 SNTAGT. CDR3 DNA sequence: TGTGCCAGCAGCGAGGCCCAGGGATCCGATACGCAGTATTTT. Translating gives CASSEAQGSDTQYF.

There are many counts of this clonotype. The chain joins TRBV7-3 to TRBJ2-1, with D hard to call. This CDR3 comprises 13 residues. Germline assignment: CDR1 SGHTA and CDR2 FQGTGA. V shed 5 bases and J shed 7 bases, with 12 bases lying between them. CDR3 protein: CASSPNVQNEQFF. For the CDR3, the DNA is TGTGCCAGCAGCCCTAACGTCCAGAATGAGCAGTTCTTC.

This sequence joins TRBV24-1 and TRBJ2-5; 9 bases agree with TRBD1. V lost 3 bases, J lost 5 bases, and 6 bases stayed unmatched. Looked up from germline, CDR1 is KGHDR and CDR2 is SFDVKD. The CDR3 is 15 amino acids. The CDR3 coding sequence is TGTGCCACCAGTGATACCCACAGGGGGCCCGAGACCCAGTACTTC. Protein product: CATSDTHRGPETQYF.

The rearrangement joins TRBV6-2 or TRBV6-3 to TRBJ2-2; 8 nucleotides match TRBD2. This CDR3 has 17 residues. Germline lookup yields CDR1 MNHEY and CDR2 SVGEGT. Germline trimming cut 0 bases from V and 2 bases from J; bases unmatched to any gene: 5. The CDR3 region is CASSYSPSGGNTGELFF. The CDR3 nucleotides read TGTGCCAGCAGTTACTCACCCAGCGGGGGAAACACCGGGGAGCTGTTTTTT.

In its sample, this clonotype was seen a few times. CDR3 nucleotide sequence: TGCGCCAGCAGCGGCACTAGCGGGGGGGCAGTGAATGAGCAGTTCTTC. Encoded protein: CASSGTSGGAVNEQFF. The chain recombines TRBV4-1 with TRBJ2-1; 13 bases are a match to TRBD2. Losses at the gene ends were 5 bases for V and 7 bases for J; bases not matched to a gene: 8. In germline, CDR1 is MGHRA, CDR2 YSYEKL. The length of the CDR3 is 16 residues.

This rearrangement joins TRBV12-3 or TRBV12-4 to TRBJ2-1; a weak D match, TRBD2 (7 bases). This CDR3 spans 13 amino acids. Trimming took 6 bases from V and 5 from J, leaving 11 bases between them. CDR3 region: CASSPGGHNEQFF. The CDR3 DNA sequence: TGTGCCAGCAGCCCGGGGGGCCACAATGAGCAGTTCTTC.

V gene TRBV5-1 combines with J gene TRBJ2-3, with a tentative D call TRBD1 (6 bases). Germline lookup yields CDR1 SGHRS and CDR2 YFSETQ. V lost 4 bases and J 0 bases, leaving 9 bases between the germline ends. The CDR3 runs 14 residues. The CDR3 here is CASSEGTSTDTQYF. In DNA, the CDR3 is TGCGCCAGCAGCGAGGGGACAAGCACAGATACGCAGTATTTT.

The rearrangement joins TRBV9 to TRBJ1-1, with D unresolved. This CDR3 spans 15 amino acids. V shed 0 bases and J shed 2 bases, with 11 bases lying between them. Germline V gene data show CDR1 as SGDLS and CDR2 as YYNGEE. This CDR3 reads CASSVGVLTNTEAFF. In DNA, the CDR3 is TGTGCCAGCAGCGTAGGTGTTCTTACCAACACTGAAGCTTTCTTT.

This clonotype was found a few times. The genes are TRBV29-1 and TRBJ1-1; D uncertain. The germline CDR1 and CDR2 sequences are SQVTM and ANQGSEA. The CDR3 loop spans 13 amino acids. The V end lost 0 bases, the J end lost 5 bases, and 10 bases lay between the germline ends. CDR3 nucleotide sequence: TGCAGCGTTGAAGACCCAGTAAGGACTGAAGCTTTCTTT. Its protein is CSVEDPVRTEAFF. The complete variable domain, with remaining parts taken from reference TRBV29-1 and TRBJ1-1, reads SAVISQKPSRDICQRGTSLTIQCQVDSQVTMMFWYRQQPGQSLTLIATANQGSEATYESGFVIDKFPISRPNLTFSTLTVSNMSPEDSSIYLCSVEDPVRTEAFFGQGTRLTVV.

The chain links TRBV5-5 to TRBJ1-5; TRBD1 agrees at 7 bases. CDR3 length: 15 amino acids. Germline CDR1 is SGHKS and CDR2 is YYEKEE (reference sequence). The V segment lost 1 base and the J segment 5 bases; nucleotides outside the gene matches: 6. The CDR3: CASSLLTGTDQPQHF. Here the CDR3 DNA reads TGTGCCAGCAGCTTGCTGACAGGGACCGATCAGCCCCAGCATTTT.

The rearrangement joins TRBV7-9 to TRBJ1-1; a weak D match, TRBD1 (5 bases). The length of the CDR3 is 15 residues. V lost 4 bases and J lost 4, with 16 bases in between. Germline CDR1 is SEHNR and CDR2 is FQNEAQ (reference sequence). The CDR3 DNA follows: TGTGCCAGCAGCTCAACCCGACAGAGCAGCACTGAAGCTTTCTTT. This encodes CASSSTRQSSTEAFF.

The chain uses TRBV20-1 and TRBJ2-1, with 11 bases aligning to TRBD2. This CDR3 is 15 amino acids long. V was pared by 1 base and J by 4 bases, with 3 bases of the junction left unmatched. Germline V gene data show CDR1 as DFQATT and CDR2 as SNEGSKA (reference sequence). The CDR3: CSARAVAGGYNEQFF. The CDR3 DNA is TGCAGTGCTAGAGCTGTAGCGGGAGGGTACAATGAGCAGTTCTTC.

V and J are TRBV9 and TRBJ1-2, with TRBD1 matching 12 bases. J was trimmed by 0 bases and V by 3 bases; bases with no gene match: 9. CDR3 size: 18 residues. The germline V gene has CDR1 SGDLS and CDR2 YYNGEE. The DNA of the CDR3 is TGTGCCAGCAGCGGATACGGGACAGGGGGCCAATCTAACTATGGCTACACCTTC. Protein: CASSGYGTGGQSNYGYTF.

The rearrangement joins TRBV7-9 to TRBJ2-7; TRBD1 or TRBD2 may be the D gene (5 bases each). With 4 bases removed from V and 5 bases from J, the gap between germline ends came to 15 bases. CDR3 size: 14 residues. Germline CDR1 SEHNR, CDR2 FQNEAQ (reference sequence). The CDR3 DNA sequence: TGTGCCAGCAGCTCCGGGACGGTTCTCCACGAGCAGTACTTC. Its translation is CASSSGTVLHEQYF.

This clonotype has only a few counts. The chain couples TRBV12-5 to TRBJ1-2, with a tentative D call TRBD1 (5 bases). Germline CDR1 LGHNT, CDR2 FRNRAP. V lost 4 bases to trimming and J lost 7 bases, with 19 bases between them. This CDR3 region has 15 residues. CDR3 region: CASGWTAGRGSGYTF. The CDR3, as DNA: TGTGCTAGTGGTTGGACGGCAGGGAGAGGCTCTGGCTACACCTTC.

This sequence joins TRBV7-8 and TRBJ1-5; no firm D call. CDR1 SGHVS and CDR2 FQNEAQ come from the germline V gene. CDR3 length: 13 amino acids. Trimming stripped 6 bases from V and 4 bases from J, with 10 bases between. CDR3 nucleotides: TGTGCCAGCAGTGAAGTAGGAAATCAGCCCCAGCATTTT. Residues: CASSEVGNQPQHF.

This clonotype appeared a few times. The gene calls are TRBV25-1 and TRBJ2-1; the match to TRBD2 covers 13 bases. The CDR3 runs to 17 residues. CDR1 is MGHDK and CDR2 is SYGVNS in the germline V gene. With 3 bases clipped from V and 7 bases from J, the junction kept 9 bases outside the gene matches. CDR3 protein: CASSDRIGLAGVNEQFF. CDR3 DNA sequence: TGTGCCAGCAGTGATCGTATCGGACTAGCGGGAGTAAATGAGCAGTTCTTC.

This clonotype has only a few counts. J is TRBJ2-5 and V is TRBV20-1, with D possibly being TRBD1 (6 bases). CDR1 DFQATT and CDR2 SNEGSKA come from the germline V gene (reference sequence). V dropped 0 bases and J dropped 5 bases, with 10 bases sitting between them. The CDR3 has 13 amino acids. CDR3 amino acids: CSARDTGWETQYF. For the CDR3, the DNA is TGCAGTGCTAGAGATACAGGGTGGGAGACCCAGTACTTC.

The chain is built from TRBV5-4 and TRBJ2-1; 7 nucleotides align to TRBD2. Germline CDR1 and CDR2: SGHNT and YYREEE (reference sequence). This CDR3 has 15 residues. The trim removed 3 bases at V and 4 bases at J, leaving 7 bases unmatched. CDR3 residues: CASSWLAEIYNEQFF. CDR3 nucleotides: TGTGCCAGCAGCTGGCTAGCGGAAATTTACAATGAGCAGTTCTTC.

The chain recombines TRBV7-6 with TRBJ2-1, with D possibly TRBD2 on 6 matching bases. Germline V lookup: CDR1 SGHVS, CDR2 FNYEAQ. V lost 4 bases and J lost 3, with 10 bases in between. CDR3 length equals 14 residues. This CDR3 is CASSSLGGYNEQFF. The CDR3 DNA reads as TGTGCCAGCAGCTCGTTGGGGGGCTACAATGAGCAGTTCTTC. The entire variable domain, with the rest obtained from reference TRBV7-6 and TRBJ2-1, is as follows: GAGVSQSPRYKVTKRGQDVALRCDPISGHVSLYWYRQALGQGPEFLTYFNYEAQQDKSGLPNDRFSAERPEGSISTLTIQRTEQRDSAMYRCASSSLGGYNEQFFGPGTRLTVL.

The chain couples TRBV24-1 to TRBJ2-1; D not certain. Germline lookup yields CDR1 KGHDR and CDR2 SFDVKD. The CDR3 contains 14 residues. V shed 4 bases and J shed 8 bases, with 14 bases lying between them. The CDR3 DNA is TGTGCCACCAGTGACAGTGTGAGTCGCGATGAGCAGTTCTTC. Translated, it gives CATSDSVSRDEQFF.

This clonotype was counted a few times. The chain joins TRBV20-1 to TRBJ2-1; D possibly corresponds to TRBD1 (5 bases). Trimming pared 6 bases from V and 7 bases from J, leaving 7 bases between. The CDR3 contains 10 residues. CDR1 is DFQATT, CDR2 SNEGSKA, per germline (reference sequence). For the CDR3, the DNA is TGCAGTGCGACAGCTAATGAGCAGTTCTTC. Its protein is CSATANEQFF.

In its sample, this clonotype was seen a few times. The chain is built from TRBV12-5 and TRBJ2-1; 10 bases map to TRBD2. With 3 bases clipped from V and 6 bases from J, the junction kept 5 bases outside the gene matches. Germline V CDR1 and CDR2: LGHNT, FRNRAP. The CDR3 is 15 residues long. The CDR3 bases are TGTGCTAGTGGTTTTCAGGCTAGCGGGGGCAATGAGCAGTTCTTC. Its protein product is CASGFQASGGNEQFF.

DNA of the CDR3: TGTGCCAGCAGGTCACCCCACGCCGAGACCCAGTACTTC. Translating it yields CASRSPHAETQYF. J is TRBJ2-5 and V is TRBV7-3; D remains ambiguous. Germline CDR1 reads SGHTA; CDR2 reads FQGTGA. The CDR3 has 13 amino acids. The V gene lost 6 bases and the J gene lost 5 bases, with 13 bases spanning the gap.

This clonotype was found a few times. This rearrangement joins TRBV25-1 to TRBJ1-6, with 7 bases aligning to TRBD1. The CDR3 runs to 15 residues. The trim removed 3 bases at V and 2 bases at J, leaving 1 base unmatched. Germline CDR1 MGHDK, CDR2 SYGVNS. This CDR3 reads CASSETGTYNSPLHF. The DNA of the CDR3 is TGTGCCAGCAGTGAGACAGGGACCTATAATTCACCCCTCCACTTT.

This clonotype was counted between two and nine times. The chain has TRBV12-3 or TRBV12-4 and TRBJ2-3; 10 bases line up with TRBD1. After removal of 4 bases from V and 4 bases from J, the junction contained 8 bases not matched to a gene. The CDR3 runs to 16 residues. CDR3 DNA sequence: TGTGCCAGCAGTTCATACGGGACAGGGGTACCAGATACGCAGTATTTT. Protein: CASSSYGTGVPDTQYF.

This chain joins TRBV12-3 or TRBV12-4 and TRBJ2-7; 16 bases map to TRBD2. The CDR3 loop spans 22 amino acids. V lost 5 bases and J lost 0; bases outside the gene matches: 19. The CDR3 loop is CASSPRVNEGLAGGKSSYEQYF. In nucleotides, the CDR3 is TGTGCCAGCAGTCCGAGGGTTAATGAGGGACTAGCGGGGGGGAAGAGCTCCTACGAGCAGTACTTC.

This rearrangement joins TRBV4-3 to TRBJ2-7, with unresolved D. CDR3 size: 14 residues. CDR1 is LGHNA, CDR2 YSLEER, per germline. Trimming took off 1 base at V and 0 bases at J, with 7 bases between the two ends. The CDR3, as DNA: TGCGCCAGCAGCCAAGCGGCCAGCTCCTACGAGCAGTACTTC. Residues: CASSQAASSYEQYF.